These 30 T cell receptor beta chains originate from one sample sequenced in a study of blood T cells in healthy people across ages. Primers used in a second PCR of roughly 7 to 11 cycles were a sample-barcoded 5' primer and a J-beta primer mix. TCRdb ran MiXCR on the 5' RACE reads and lists one entry per CDR3 protein. The sample has approximately 880,000 distinct CDR3 sequences; around 48% are singletons. Sequenced input: blood. All receptors come from a man aged 30-40 years in good health.

The V gene is TRBV9, the J gene TRBJ2-7; TRBD2 matches at 14 bases. There are 16 residues in the CDR3. J gave up 0 bases and V 4 bases, and 3 bases lay outside the gene matches. The V gene's germline CDR1 is SGDLS and CDR2 YYNGEE. CDR3: CASSRTSGGFSYEQYF. The CDR3 DNA reads TGTGCCAGCAGCCGGACTAGCGGGGGGTTCTCCTACGAGCAGTACTTC. The full variable domain, its missing parts supplied by reference TRBV9 and TRBJ2-7, is DSGVTQTPKHLITATGQRVTLRCSPRSGDLSVYWYQQSLDQGLQFLIQYYNGEERAKGNILERFSAQQFPDLHSELNLSSLELGDSALYFCASSRTSGGFSYEQYFGPGTRLTVT.

This clonotype was recorded a few times. The V call is TRBV25-1, the J call TRBJ1-2, with D maybe TRBD1 (6 bases). Between the trimmed V and J ends, which lost 1 base and 3 bases, there was a span of 12 bases. Germline CDR1 reads MGHDK; CDR2 reads SYGVNS. This CDR3 is built from 15 residues. In DNA, the CDR3 is TGTGCCAGCAGTGAATTTCGGGGGGCCGACTATGGCTACACCTTC. Amino acids: CASSEFRGADYGYTF.

V usage is TRBV28 and J usage is TRBJ2-3, with D possibly TRBD2 on 6 matching bases. The V end lost 4 bases, the J end lost 0 bases, and 11 bases lay between the germline ends. This CDR3 has 15 amino acids. Germline V lookup: CDR1 MDHEN, CDR2 SYDVKM. The CDR3 here is CASSWGDGSTDTQYF. The CDR3 nucleotides are TGTGCCAGCAGTTGGGGGGACGGAAGCACAGATACGCAGTATTTT.

This clonotype was seen only a few times. The chain links TRBV29-1 to TRBJ2-7, with 7 bases aligning to TRBD1. The CDR3 covers 14 residues. Germline CDR1 SQVTM, CDR2 ANQGSEA. The V and J ends lost 6 bases and 1 base, in that order; junction bases with no gene match: 9. CDR3 loop: CSVAVRQGSYEQYF. The CDR3 coding sequence is TGCAGCGTGGCGGTCCGACAGGGATCCTACGAGCAGTACTTC.

This clonotype was seen only once. The chain uses TRBV6-2 or TRBV6-3 and TRBJ1-2; 7 bases align to TRBD1. With 6 bases clipped from V and 8 bases from J, the junction kept 6 bases outside the gene matches. Germline CDR1 and CDR2: MNHEY and SVGEGT. The CDR3 is made up of 12 amino acids. The CDR3 reads CASRTGSGGYTF. The CDR3 DNA is TGTGCCAGCAGGACAGGGTCGGGAGGCTACACCTTC.

This clonotype has more than one count but fewer than ten. J is TRBJ2-1 and V is TRBV10-3; 7 bases agree with TRBD1. V lost 2 bases, J lost 7 bases, and 8 bases stayed unmatched. Germline CDR1 reads ENHRY; CDR2 reads SYGVKD. The CDR3 is 15 residues long. The CDR3 region has the DNA TGTGCCATCAGTGAGGTAGGGGGCACAAAAAATGAGCAGTTCTTC. Its protein product is CAISEVGGTKNEQFF.

On this clonotype: A much larger clonotype is one base distant, so this may be a read error. The V call is TRBV6-2 or TRBV6-3, the J call TRBJ2-5, with D perhaps assigned TRBD1 or TRBD2 (6 bases each). V was pared by 4 bases and J by 11 bases, with 20 bases between. This CDR3 is 14 amino acids long. Germline assignment: CDR1 MNHEY and CDR2 SVGEGT. The CDR3 is CASSSLGGPNEQYF. Written as DNA, the CDR3 is TGTGCCAGCAGTTCCCTAGGGGGGCCTAATGAGCAGTACTTC.

The rearrangement uses TRBV10-3 and TRBJ1-5; D ambiguous. Trimming left V 8 bases short and J 0 bases short, with 5 bases between. The CDR3 has 12 residues. Germline CDR1 and CDR2: ENHRY and SYGVKD. The CDR3 nucleotides are TGTGCCATCGCCAGTAGCAATCAGCCCCAGCATTTT. It translates to CAIASSNQPQHF.

The chain carries TRBV25-1 and TRBJ2-1; TRBD2 agrees at 7 bases. CDR1 and CDR2 (germline): MGHDK, SYGVNS. CDR3 size: 14 residues. Trimming at V came to 2 bases and at J to 8 bases, leaving 6 bases not matched to a gene. CDR3 DNA sequence: TGTGCCAGCAGTGAAGCAAGGACTAGAGATGAGCAGTTCTTC. Its protein product is CASSEARTRDEQFF.

In regard to this clonotype: One end of the junction does not line up with germline, which may come from a read error. V is TRBV6-2 or TRBV6-3 and J is TRBJ1-6; weak D call: TRBD1 (5 bases). Per germline, CDR1 MNHEY and CDR2 SVGEGT. The CDR3 is 15 amino acids. CDR3 DNA: TGTGCCAGCAGTTCCGGGGGACGGGATAATTCACCCCCCCACTTT. Amino acid sequence: CASSSGGRDNSPPHF.

V and J are TRBV6-1 and TRBJ2-7; TRBD1 aligns across 7 bases. V lost 5 bases, J lost 2 bases, and 9 bases stayed unmatched. CDR3 length: 15 amino acids. Per the germline V gene, CDR1 is MNHNS and CDR2 is SASEGT. The CDR3 spells CASSQQGIGAYEQYF. CDR3 in DNA: TGTGCCAGCAGTCAACAGGGGATTGGGGCCTACGAGCAGTACTTC.

This chain connects TRBV9 to TRBJ2-5; TRBD2 matches at 9 bases. Germline CDR1 and CDR2: SGDLS and YYNGEE. With 0 bases clipped from V and 5 bases from J, the junction kept 11 bases outside the gene matches. The CDR3 length is 17 residues. Written as DNA, the CDR3 is TGTGCCAGCAGCGTAGCAATTGGCGGGGGGGCCCAGGAGACCCAGTACTTC. Residues: CASSVAIGGGAQETQYF.

The chain couples TRBV4-3 to TRBJ1-6; 7 bases align to TRBD1. This CDR3 is 15 amino acids long. Germline values: CDR1 LGHNA, CDR2 YSLEER. J was trimmed by 7 bases and V by 0 bases; bases with no gene match: 3. CDR3 sequence: CASSQDRDRNSPLHF. The DNA of the CDR3 is TGCGCCAGCAGCCAAGACCGGGACAGAAATTCACCCCTCCACTTT.

V is TRBV20-1 and J is TRBJ2-7, with 11 bases aligning to TRBD1. The ends lost 5 bases at V and 10 bases at J; junction bases unmatched: 13. Germline assignment: CDR1 DFQATT and CDR2 SNEGSKA (reference sequence). The CDR3 runs to 14 residues. This CDR3 is CSAARPGQGGDQYF. The CDR3 nucleotides read TGCAGTGCTGCCCGTCCGGGACAGGGGGGCGACCAGTACTTC.

This clonotype was recorded a few times. V usage is TRBV27 and J usage is TRBJ2-5, with D possibly being TRBD1 (6 bases). The J call may be wrong; the DNA end is better matched by TRBJ2-7. Germline V CDR1 and CDR2: MNHEY, SMNVEV (reference sequence). The CDR3 has 13 residues. The DNA for the CDR3 is TGTGCCAGCAGTTTGTCAGGGGTCAACGAGCAGTACTTC. Protein product: CASSLSGVNEQYF.

For this clonotype: A single base separates this from a much larger clone, so it may be a read error. The V and J genes are TRBV20-1 and TRBJ2-5; 9 positions agree with TRBD2. Germline lookup yields CDR1 DFQATT and CDR2 SNEGSKA (reference sequence). This CDR3 contains 14 residues. The trim removed 0 bases at V and 11 bases at J, leaving 10 bases unmatched. The CDR3 DNA reads as TGCAGTGCTAGAGACGCGGGAGGGCTCAATGAGCAGTACTTC. Translation: CSARDAGGLNEQYF.

The chain recombines TRBV7-9 with TRBJ1-5; no firm D call. CDR1 and CDR2 from the germline V gene are SEHNR and FQNEAQ (reference sequence). CDR3 size: 16 residues. Trimming took off 4 bases at V and 4 bases at J, with 17 bases between the two ends. CDR3 in amino acids: CASSYLNEGVNQPQHF. The DNA for the CDR3 is TGTGCCAGCAGCTACCTGAATGAGGGTGTGAATCAGCCCCAGCATTTT.

The chain carries TRBV28 and TRBJ2-1, with a possible D match to TRBD1 (6 bases). The CDR3 spans 12 residues. Germline CDR1 reads MDHEN; CDR2 reads SYDVKM. CDR3 coding DNA: TGTGCAACCGGGACACCTTACAATGAGCAGTTCTTC. It encodes CATGTPYNEQFF.

In its sample, this clonotype was seen a few times. At one end the junction does not follow the germline gene, possibly because of a read error. This sequence joins TRBV7-7 and TRBJ2-1; 14 bases are a match to TRBD2. The CDR3 sequence is 16 residues long. CDR1 is SSHAT, CDR2 FNYEAQ, per germline (reference sequence). CDR3 protein: CASSQRLAGGPNEQFF. The CDR3 bases are TGTGCTAGCAGCCAAAGACTAGCGGGGGGGCCCAATGAGCAGTTCTTC.

This clonotype was seen a few times. The rearrangement uses TRBV6-5 and TRBJ2-1, with TRBD2 matching 8 bases. The CDR3 is 14 residues long. V shed 5 bases, J shed 5 bases, and the junction held 5 bases outside the gene matches. Germline CDR1 is MNHEY and CDR2 is SVGAGI. The CDR3 nucleotides are TGTGCCAGCAGTGTAACTAGCGGAGACAATGAGCAGTTCTTC. Translation gives CASSVTSGDNEQFF.

The chain joins TRBV29-1 to TRBJ2-5; TRBD1 matches at 8 bases. The CDR3 has 14 amino acids. Germline V gene sequence: CDR1 SQVTM, CDR2 ANQGSEA. The trim removed 2 bases at V and 5 bases at J, leaving 7 bases unmatched. As DNA, the CDR3 is TGCAGCGTTGAACAGGGGGCTTTTGCCGAGACCCAGTACTTC. Protein: CSVEQGAFAETQYF.

The rearrangement joins TRBV6-5 to TRBJ2-1; D remains unclear. CDR1 is MNHEY, CDR2 SVGAGI, per germline. CDR3 length: 16 amino acids. The ends were cut back, 6 bases at V and 8 bases at J, with 23 bases in the middle. CDR3 protein: CASRLRPGGRKYEQFF. CDR3 DNA: TGTGCCAGCAGACTACGACCGGGTGGTAGAAAGTATGAGCAGTTCTTC.

This rearrangement joins TRBV4-2 to TRBJ2-3, with D possibly being TRBD2 (5 bases). Deletions cut 8 bases from V and 4 bases from J, with 10 bases between. The CDR3 runs 12 residues. The V gene's germline CDR1 is LGHNA and CDR2 YNFKEQ. The CDR3 loop reads CASGQRSDTQYF. CDR3 DNA sequence: TGTGCCAGCGGTCAGCGGTCAGATACGCAGTATTTT.

This clonotype was observed a few times. CDR3 sequence (DNA): TGTGCCAGCAGTTCGGCGGGGGACGGTTACGAGCAGTACTTC. This codes for CASSSAGDGYEQYF. This chain connects TRBV27 to TRBJ2-7; 7 bases line up with TRBD2. Unmatched junction bases numbered 7, after V lost 4 bases and J lost 4 bases. The CDR3 contains 14 residues. Germline V CDR1 and CDR2: MNHEY, SMNVEV (reference sequence).

This rearrangement joins TRBV7-2 to TRBJ2-1; D gene unclear. The CDR3 totals 16 residues. V dropped 6 bases and J dropped 0 bases, with 15 bases sitting between them. Germline V gene data show CDR1 as SGHTA and CDR2 as FQGNSA. CDR3 DNA: TGTGCCAGCAGTTCCCGGGCCCTAACCTCCTACAATGAGCAGTTCTTC. Protein: CASSSRALTSYNEQFF.

The rearrangement joins TRBV6-1 to TRBJ1-2, with TRBD1 identical over 8 bases. CDR3 length: 14 residues. Germline V gene data show CDR1 as MNHNS and CDR2 as SASEGT. V shed 1 base, J shed 8 bases, and the junction held 6 bases outside the gene matches. CDR3: CASSEGGQVYGYTF. The DNA for the CDR3 is TGTGCCAGCAGTGAAGGGGGACAGGTCTACGGCTACACCTTC.

The rearrangement uses TRBV29-1 and TRBJ2-2; the D gene is possibly TRBD1 (6 bases). The V end was cut by 4 bases, the J end by 6 bases, with 15 bases between. The CDR3 extends over 14 amino acids. The V gene's germline CDR1 is SQVTM and CDR2 ANQGSEA. The CDR3 reads CSVAPTGWSGELFF. CDR3 in DNA: TGCAGCGTTGCCCCCACAGGGTGGTCCGGGGAGCTGTTTTTT.

The chain joins TRBV6-5 to TRBJ2-5; D unclear. Trimming shortened V by 2 bases and J by 4 bases, and 5 bases separated the two germline ends. CDR1 is MNHEY and CDR2 is SVGAGI in the germline V gene. CDR3 size: 12 residues. The CDR3 sequence is CASSYPGETQYF. The CDR3 DNA sequence: TGTGCCAGCAGTTACCCCGGAGAGACCCAGTACTTC.

Regarding this clonotype: Being one base from a much bigger clone, this may be a read error. The chain uses TRBV29-1 and TRBJ2-5; D is unresolved. The CDR3 runs to 13 residues. Germline V CDR1 and CDR2: SQVTM, ANQGSEA. As DNA, the CDR3 is TGCAGCGTTGAGGGCTCGCGATTGTCGACCCGGTACTTC. Translation: CSVEGSRLSTRYF.

As concerns this clonotype: At one of its ends the junction is not consistent with the germline gene, which may arise from a read error. The V and J genes are TRBV5-1 and TRBJ1-1; possible D gene TRBD1, 5 bases. The germline V gene encodes CDR1 SGHRS and CDR2 YFSETQ. This CDR3 is 15 amino acids long. The chain's CDR3 is CPSRLQVTMNTEAFF. The CDR3 DNA reads TGCCCCAGCAGACTACAGGTAACCATGAACACTGAAGCTTTCTTT.